The clone carrying this TCR beta chain was picked up a small number of times. Trimming took 4 bases from V and 6 from J; bases not matched to a gene: 2. This CDR3 spans 14 amino acids. Germline CDR1 MNHNS, CDR2 SASEGT. This record belongs to a study of T cells in Graves' hyperthyroidism and ophthalmopathy. Looking at the study overall: The authors collected peripheral blood at initial diagnosis, before any treatment.

Exclusion of a patient resulted from uncontrolled infection, other autoimmune disease, pregnancy or lactation. The PBMCs had their origin in roughly 10 ml of fresh peripheral blood. The source material, RNA transcripts, was used to amplify TCR beta CDR3 regions. The HTBI primer set was used in a first-round RT-PCR of the TCR CDR3. TCRdb redid the calling of the multiplex PCR reads with MiXCR, one entry per CDR3 protein. The table includes roughly 290,000 distinct CDR3 sequences, approximately 15% detected once. This sequence originates from a woman aged 55-69 years with Graves' ophthalmopathy. The V gene is TRBV6-1, the J gene TRBJ1-4, with 10 bases lining up with TRBD1. Sequences were obtained from blood. The CDR3 sequence is CASSGQGAYEKLFF. The CDR3 DNA reads TGTGCCAGCAGTGGACAGGGGGCATATGAAAAACTGTTTTTT.